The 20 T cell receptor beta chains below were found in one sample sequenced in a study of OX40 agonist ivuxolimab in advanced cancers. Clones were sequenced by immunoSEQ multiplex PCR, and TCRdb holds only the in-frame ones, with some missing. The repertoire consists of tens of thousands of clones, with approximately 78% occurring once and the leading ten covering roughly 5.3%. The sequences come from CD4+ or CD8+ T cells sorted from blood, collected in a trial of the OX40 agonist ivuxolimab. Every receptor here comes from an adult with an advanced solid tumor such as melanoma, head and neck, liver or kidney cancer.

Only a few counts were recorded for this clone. The CDR3: CASGRQGSYGYTF. The CDR3 nucleotides are TGTGCCAGCGGCCGACAGGGGAGCTATGGCTACACCTTC. This chain joins TRBV11-2 and TRBJ1-2, with 8 bases that match TRBD1. The CDR3 is 13 residues long. Germline loops: CDR1 SGHAT, CDR2 FQNNGV. V shed 8 bases, J shed 4 bases, and the junction held 6 bases outside the gene matches. The complete variable domain, with remaining parts taken from reference TRBV11-2 and TRBJ1-2, reads EAGVAQSPRYKIIEKRQSVAFWCNPISGHATLYWYQQILGQGPKLLIQFQNNGVVDDSQLPKDRFSAERLKGVDSTLKIQPAKLEDSAVYLCASGRQGSYGYTFGSGTRLTVV.

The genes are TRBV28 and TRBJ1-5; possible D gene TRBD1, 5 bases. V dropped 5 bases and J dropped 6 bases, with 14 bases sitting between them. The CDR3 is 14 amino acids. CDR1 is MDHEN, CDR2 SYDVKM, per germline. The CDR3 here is CASSHGGMGQPQHF. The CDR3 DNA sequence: TGTGCCAGCAGTCACGGGGGAATGGGTCAGCCCCAGCATTTT.

In nucleotides, the CDR3 is TGTGCCAGCAGTGTCGGGGGCGGTATCGGCACTGAAGCTTTCTTT. This translates into CASSVGGGIGTEAFF. The chain has TRBV2 and TRBJ1-1; a weak D match, TRBD1 (6 bases). Germline lookup yields CDR1 SNHLY and CDR2 FYNNEI. The CDR3 contains 15 residues. The V and J ends lost 4 bases and 4 bases respectively, with 16 bases between them.

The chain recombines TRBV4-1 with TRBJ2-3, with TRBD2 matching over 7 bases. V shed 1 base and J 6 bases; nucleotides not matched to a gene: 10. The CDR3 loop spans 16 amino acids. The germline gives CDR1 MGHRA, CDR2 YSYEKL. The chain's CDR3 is CASSQGGGPREDTQYF. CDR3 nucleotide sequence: TGCGCCAGCAGCCAAGGGGGGGGACCCCGTGAGGATACGCAGTATTTT.

CDR3 loop: CASSPQIENEQFF. The CDR3 DNA reads TGTGCCAGCTCACCGCAGATAGAGAATGAGCAGTTCTTC. The rearrangement joins TRBV18 to TRBJ2-1; D is ambiguous. From germline, CDR1 is KGHSH and CDR2 LQKENI. V dropped 3 bases and J dropped 7 bases, with 10 bases sitting between them. This CDR3 region has 13 residues.

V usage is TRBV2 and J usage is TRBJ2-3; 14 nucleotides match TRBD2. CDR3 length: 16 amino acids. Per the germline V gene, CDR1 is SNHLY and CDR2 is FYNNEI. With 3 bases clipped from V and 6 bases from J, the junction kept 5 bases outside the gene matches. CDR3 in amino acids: CASSEGLAGVLDTQYF. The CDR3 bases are TGTGCCAGCAGTGAGGGACTAGCGGGAGTTTTGGATACGCAGTATTTT.

CDR3 loop: CASSYRTGFGDTQYF. The CDR3 DNA reads TGCGCCAGCAGCTACCGGACAGGGTTCGGAGATACGCAGTATTTT. This chain links TRBV5-1 with TRBJ2-3; 8 bases fit TRBD1. CDR1 is SGHRS, CDR2 YFSETQ, per germline. V was pared by 3 bases and J by 5 bases, with 8 bases of the junction left unmatched. The CDR3 sequence is 15 residues long.

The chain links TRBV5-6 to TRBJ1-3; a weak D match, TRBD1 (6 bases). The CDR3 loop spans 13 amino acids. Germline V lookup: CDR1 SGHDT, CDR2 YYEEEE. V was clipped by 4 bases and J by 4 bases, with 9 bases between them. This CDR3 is CASSQGQGNTIYF. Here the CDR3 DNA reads TGTGCCAGCAGCCAAGGACAGGGAAACACCATATATTTT.

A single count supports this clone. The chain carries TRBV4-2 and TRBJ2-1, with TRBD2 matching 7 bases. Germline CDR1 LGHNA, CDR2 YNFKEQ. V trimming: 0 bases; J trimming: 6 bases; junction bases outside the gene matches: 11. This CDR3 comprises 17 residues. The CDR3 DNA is TGTGCCAGCAGCCAAGATGCCCAGCGGGACTGGGGCAATGAGCAGTTCTTC. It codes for CASSQDAQRDWGNEQFF.

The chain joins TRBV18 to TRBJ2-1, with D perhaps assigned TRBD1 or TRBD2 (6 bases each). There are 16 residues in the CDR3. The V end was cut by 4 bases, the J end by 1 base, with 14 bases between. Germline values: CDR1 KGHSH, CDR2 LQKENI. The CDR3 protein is CASSLQGTYSYNEQFF. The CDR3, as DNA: TGTGCCAGCTCACTCCAGGGGACTTATTCCTACAATGAGCAGTTCTTC.

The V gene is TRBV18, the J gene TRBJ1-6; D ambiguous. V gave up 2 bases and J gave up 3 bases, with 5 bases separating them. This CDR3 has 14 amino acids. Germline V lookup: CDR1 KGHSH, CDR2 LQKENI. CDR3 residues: CASSPASYNSPLHF. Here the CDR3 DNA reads TGTGCCAGCTCACCAGCCAGCTATAATTCACCCCTCCACTTT.

The CDR3 nucleotides read TGCGCCAGCAGCTTGGAGGGGGTATTGTTTACTGAAGCTTTCTTT. Residues: CASSLEGVLFTEAFF. V and J are TRBV5-1 and TRBJ1-1; possible D gene TRBD1, 6 bases. Germline lookup yields CDR1 SGHRS and CDR2 YFSETQ. Trimming stripped 0 bases from V and 5 bases from J, with 14 bases between. This CDR3 has 15 amino acids. Variable domain in full (rest from reference TRBV5-1 and TRBJ1-1): KAGVTQTPRYLIKTRGQQVTLSCSPISGHRSVSWYQQTPGQGLQFLFEYFSETQRNKGNFPGRFSGRQFSNSRSEMNVSTLELGDSALYLCASSLEGVLFTEAFFGQGTRLTVV.

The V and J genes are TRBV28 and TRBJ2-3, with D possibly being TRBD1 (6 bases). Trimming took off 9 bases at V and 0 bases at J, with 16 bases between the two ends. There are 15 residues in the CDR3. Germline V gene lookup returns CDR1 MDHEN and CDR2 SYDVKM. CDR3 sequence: CASNRDTLSTDTQYF. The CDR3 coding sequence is TGTGCCAGTAATCGGGACACCTTAAGCACAGATACGCAGTATTTT. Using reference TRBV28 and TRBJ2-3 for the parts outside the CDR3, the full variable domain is DVKVTQSSRYLVKRTGEKVFLECVQDMDHENMFWYRQDPGLGLRLIYFSYDVKMKEKGDIPEGYSVSREKKERFSLILESASTNQTSMYLCASNRDTLSTDTQYFGPGTRLTVL.

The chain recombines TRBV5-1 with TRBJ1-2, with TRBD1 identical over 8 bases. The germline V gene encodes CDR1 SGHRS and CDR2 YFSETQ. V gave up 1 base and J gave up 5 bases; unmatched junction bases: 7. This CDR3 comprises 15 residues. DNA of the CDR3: TGCGCCAGCAGCTTGTCCGGGACAGGCCTTTATGGCTACACCTTC. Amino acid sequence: CASSLSGTGLYGYTF.

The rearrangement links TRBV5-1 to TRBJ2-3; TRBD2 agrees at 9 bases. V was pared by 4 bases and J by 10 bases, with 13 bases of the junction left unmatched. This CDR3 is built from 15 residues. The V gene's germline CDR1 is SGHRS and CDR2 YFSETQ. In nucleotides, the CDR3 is TGCGCCAGCAGCGGGGGACTAGCCCACTCCGGTCCGCAGTATTTT. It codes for CASSGGLAHSGPQYF.

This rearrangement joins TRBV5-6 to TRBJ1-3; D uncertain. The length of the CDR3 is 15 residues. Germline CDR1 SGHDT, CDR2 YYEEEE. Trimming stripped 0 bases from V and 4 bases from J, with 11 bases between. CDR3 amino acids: CASSLGAGGGNTIYF. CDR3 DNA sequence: TGTGCCAGCAGCTTGGGAGCGGGAGGCGGAAACACCATATATTTT.

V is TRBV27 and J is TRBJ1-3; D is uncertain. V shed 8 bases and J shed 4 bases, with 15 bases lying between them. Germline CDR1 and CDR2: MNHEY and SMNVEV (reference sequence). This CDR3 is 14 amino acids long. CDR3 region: CASGSVKTGNTIYF. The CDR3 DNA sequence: TGTGCCAGCGGCTCGGTAAAGACAGGAAACACCATATATTTT.

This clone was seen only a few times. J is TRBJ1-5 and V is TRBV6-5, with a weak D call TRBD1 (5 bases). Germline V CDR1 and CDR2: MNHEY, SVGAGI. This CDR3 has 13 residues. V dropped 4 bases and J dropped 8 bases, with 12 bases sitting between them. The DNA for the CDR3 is TGTGCCAGCAGTTTATCCGGGACGGAGCCCCAGCATTTT. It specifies CASSLSGTEPQHF.

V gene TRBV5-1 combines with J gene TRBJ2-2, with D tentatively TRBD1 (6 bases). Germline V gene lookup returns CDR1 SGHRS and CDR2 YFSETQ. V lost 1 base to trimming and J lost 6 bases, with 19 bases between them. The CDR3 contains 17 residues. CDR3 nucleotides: TGCGCCAGCAGCTTGAGGACAGCTCCGGGAAGGGCCGGGGAGCTGTTTTTT. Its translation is CASSLRTAPGRAGELFF. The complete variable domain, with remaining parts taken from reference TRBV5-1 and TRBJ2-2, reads KAGVTQTPRYLIKTRGQQVTLSCSPISGHRSVSWYQQTPGQGLQFLFEYFSETQRNKGNFPGRFSGRQFSNSRSEMNVSTLELGDSALYLCASSLRTAPGRAGELFFGEGSRLTVL.

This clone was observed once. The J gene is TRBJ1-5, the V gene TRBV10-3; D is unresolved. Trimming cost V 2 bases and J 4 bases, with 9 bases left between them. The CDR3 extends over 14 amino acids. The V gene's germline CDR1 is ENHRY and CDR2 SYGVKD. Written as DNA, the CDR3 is TGTGCCATCAGTGAGAGTTTGGGAAATCAGCCCCAGCATTTT. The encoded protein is CAISESLGNQPQHF.